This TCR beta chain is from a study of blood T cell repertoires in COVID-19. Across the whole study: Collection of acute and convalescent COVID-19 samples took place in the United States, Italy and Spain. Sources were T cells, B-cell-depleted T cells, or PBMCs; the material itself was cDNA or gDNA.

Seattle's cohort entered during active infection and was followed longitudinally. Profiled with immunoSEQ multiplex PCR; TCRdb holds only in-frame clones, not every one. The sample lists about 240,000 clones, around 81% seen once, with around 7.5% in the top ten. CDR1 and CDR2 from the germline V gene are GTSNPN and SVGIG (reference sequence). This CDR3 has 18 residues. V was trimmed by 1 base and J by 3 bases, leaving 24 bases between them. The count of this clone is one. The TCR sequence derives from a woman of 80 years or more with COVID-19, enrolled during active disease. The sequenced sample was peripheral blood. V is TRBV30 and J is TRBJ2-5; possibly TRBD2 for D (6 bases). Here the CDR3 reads CAWSADRSGGTGKETQYF. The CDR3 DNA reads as TGTGCCTGGAGTGCCGACCGATCAGGCGGGACGGGGAAAGAGACCCAGTACTTC.